This passage covers 9 T cell receptor beta chains from one sample sequenced in a study of beta chain features in type 1 diabetes. Study outcomes and limitations: TCRB CDR3s were moderately but significantly shorter in Type 1 diabetes patients in all four CD4+ subsets.

Which antigens these TCRs recognize remains unknown. Expressed TCRB transcripts were sequenced after all isolated RNA was converted to cDNA. The assay was immunoSEQ multiplex PCR, and TCRdb's table has in-frame clones only and misses some. The sample contains over 600,000 clones, around 12% of which appear only once. Sequencing was carried out using naive CD4+ T cells from blood. These receptors were taken from a young man with type 1 diabetes.

In this sample, this clone turned up a few times. The chain has TRBV2 and TRBJ2-3; D unresolved. The CDR3 contains 12 residues. The V and J ends lost 5 bases and 0 bases respectively, with 3 bases between them. Germline CDR1 SNHLY, CDR2 FYNNEI. The CDR3 DNA reads as TGTGCCAGCAGTCCCAGCACAGATACGCAGTATTTT. Its protein is CASSPSTDTQYF.

This clone was observed a few times. The V call is TRBV6-5, the J call TRBJ2-3; D perhaps matches TRBD2 (5 bases). Looked up from germline, CDR1 is MNHEY and CDR2 is SVGAGI. CDR3 length equals 15 residues. With 2 bases removed from V and 0 bases from J, the gap between germline ends came to 9 bases. The CDR3 DNA follows: TGTGCCAGCAGTTACCGAGGGTTTAGCACAGATACGCAGTATTTT. It translates to CASSYRGFSTDTQYF.

This clone was recorded a few times. The chain links TRBV28 to TRBJ2-2; TRBD1 might be the D (5 bases). The ends were cut back, 6 bases at V and 1 base at J, with 18 bases in the middle. This CDR3 has 17 residues. Germline loops: CDR1 MDHEN, CDR2 SYDVKM. The CDR3 is CASSYPLQVENTGELFF. CDR3 DNA sequence: TGTGCCAGCAGCTACCCCTTACAGGTTGAGAACACCGGGGAGCTGTTTTTT.

The chain couples TRBV2 to TRBJ2-1; a possible D gene is TRBD1 (5 bases). CDR1 SNHLY and CDR2 FYNNEI come from the germline V gene. V lost 7 bases, J lost 1 base, and 17 bases lay in between. This CDR3 is built from 16 residues. The CDR3 bases are TGTGCCAGCACCCTGACAAGAACAGGATCCTACAATGAGCAGTTCTTC. This sequence encodes CASTLTRTGSYNEQFF. The complete variable domain, with remaining parts taken from reference TRBV2 and TRBJ2-1, reads EPEVTQTPSHQVTQMGQEVILRCVPISNHLYFYWYRQILGQKVEFLVSFYNNEISEKSEIFDDQFSVERPDGSNFTLKIRSTKLEDSAMYFCASTLTRTGSYNEQFFGPGTRLTVL.

The rearrangement links TRBV6-6 to TRBJ1-2; tentative D call: TRBD1 (5 bases). V lost 2 bases, J lost 4 bases, and 11 bases lay in between. This CDR3 has 14 residues. Germline V CDR1 and CDR2: MNHNY, SVGAGI (reference sequence). In nucleotides, the CDR3 is TGTGCCAGCAGTTACCAGGGAACCGTCTATGGCTACACCTTC. Protein product: CASSYQGTVYGYTF.

The table lists this clone with a few counts. The genes are TRBV13 and TRBJ2-1, with D perhaps matching TRBD1 (5 bases). Trimming stripped 1 base from V and 6 bases from J, with 10 bases between. The CDR3 is 14 amino acids. CDR1 is PRHDT, CDR2 FYEKMQ, per germline (reference sequence). The CDR3: CASSLVLQGNEQFF. The DNA of the CDR3 is TGTGCCAGCAGCTTAGTTCTGCAGGGCAATGAGCAGTTCTTC.

This CDR3 reads CASSLETGTGSDTQYF. DNA of the CDR3: TGTGCCAGCAGCTTAGAAACAGGGACAGGGTCAGATACGCAGTATTTT. The chain combines TRBV7-9 with TRBJ2-3, with 9 bases that match TRBD1. Per the germline V gene, CDR1 is SEHNR and CDR2 is FQNEAQ (reference sequence). This CDR3 spans 16 amino acids. V lost 1 base and J lost 4; bases outside the gene matches: 6.

The rearrangement joins TRBV5-6 to TRBJ2-5, with D unresolved. CDR3 length: 14 amino acids. Trimming shortened V by 0 bases and J by 5 bases, and 11 bases separated the two germline ends. Germline CDR1 SGHDT, CDR2 YYEEEE. The CDR3 sequence: CASSLAETGETQYF. DNA of the CDR3: TGTGCCAGCAGCTTGGCGGAAACCGGGGAGACCCAGTACTTC.

This clone was counted a few times. The V call is TRBV5-6, the J call TRBJ1-2; D is unclear. The CDR3 loop spans 15 amino acids. Germline values: CDR1 SGHDT, CDR2 YYEEEE. Trimming pared 4 bases from V and 5 bases from J, leaving 18 bases between. The DNA of the CDR3 is TGTGCCAGCAGCCCCCTCCCTGAGACGGGTTATGGCTACACCTTC. Translated: CASSPLPETGYGYTF.